The 9 T cell receptor beta chains reported below all come from one sample, sequenced in a study of molecular identifiers for immune sequencing clone quantification. TCRdb independently ran MiXCR on the PCR reads; one entry per CDR3 protein. The sample yields roughly 300,000 distinct CDR3 sequences, about 22% seen once. The sequenced sample was naive CD8+ T cells from blood, with Jurkat cell RNA spiked in. Documented subset: FACS-sorted CD8+CD4-CCR7+CD45RA+ naive T cells. Source of these receptors: a human donor in good health. Some libraries in this study had Jurkat cell RNA spiked in.

Ten or more counts support this clonotype. The chain joins TRBV19 to TRBJ2-2; D remains unclear. CDR1 LNHDA and CDR2 SQIVND come from the germline V gene (reference sequence). V lost 1 base and J 6 bases, leaving 3 bases between the germline ends. The CDR3 is 12 amino acids. CDR3 coding DNA: TGTGCCAGTAGTATAGCGGCCGGGGAGCTGTTTTTT. This codes for CASSIAAGELFF.

This clonotype was seen ten or more times. The chain uses TRBV28 and TRBJ2-1; D is unresolved. The CDR3 consists of 16 residues. V was shortened by 3 bases and J by 0 bases, with 12 bases between the two germline ends. Germline CDR1 MDHEN, CDR2 SYDVKM. The CDR3 region has the DNA TGTGCCAGCAGTTTCCCCACGGAGAGCTCCTACAATGAGCAGTTCTTC. It translates to CASSFPTESSYNEQFF.

J is TRBJ2-7 and V is TRBV6-1; D is unresolved. This CDR3 has 16 residues. The germline CDR1 and CDR2 sequences are MNHNS and SASEGT. V was cut by 2 bases and J by 0 bases, with 14 bases left in between. The DNA of the CDR3 is TGTGCCAGCAGTGAAAAAGTTAGTCTTAGCTCCTACGAGCAGTACTTC. It specifies CASSEKVSLSSYEQYF.

The sample holds a few counts of this clonotype. This chain links TRBV5-6 with TRBJ1-2; possible D gene TRBD1, 5 bases. V lost 2 bases to trimming and J lost 4 bases, with 12 bases between them. The CDR3 consists of 14 residues. Looked up from germline, CDR1 is SGHDT and CDR2 is YYEEEE. The CDR3 loop is CASSLIGVSYGYTF. Written as DNA, the CDR3 is TGTGCCAGCAGCTTAATAGGGGTTTCCTATGGCTACACCTTC. The whole variable domain, filled in from reference TRBV5-6 and TRBJ1-2, reads DAGVTQSPTHLIKTRGQQVTLRCSPKSGHDTVSWYQQALGQGPQFIFQYYEEEERQRGNFPDRFSGHQFPNYSSELNVNALLLGDSALYLCASSLIGVSYGYTFGSGTRLTVV.

Concerning this clonotype itself: This sequence may be a read error, since a much larger clone differs from it by one base. The chain is built from TRBV6-5 and TRBJ2-7; D not resolved. The ends were cut back, 9 bases at V and 8 bases at J, with 11 bases in the middle. Per germline, CDR1 MNHEY and CDR2 SVGAGI. The CDR3 runs to 10 residues. DNA for the CDR3: TGTGCCAGAGTTGGTTACAAGCAGTACTTC. It is translated as CARVGYKQYF.

This clonotype has ten or more counts. The V gene is TRBV4-3, the J gene TRBJ1-4; unclear D gene. Trimming took 0 bases from V and 8 from J, leaving 13 bases between them. Germline V gene data show CDR1 as LGHNA and CDR2 as YSLEER. The CDR3 is 15 amino acids. CDR3 protein: CASSQELGLREKLFF. The CDR3 DNA reads as TGCGCCAGCAGCCAAGAATTGGGCTTGAGGGAAAAACTGTTTTTT.

To note about this clonotype: A much larger clone differs from this one at a single base, so this may be a read error. This chain connects TRBV12-3 or TRBV12-4 to TRBJ1-3; a weak D match, TRBD1 (6 bases). V lost 6 bases and J lost 6, with 12 bases in between. There are 13 residues in the CDR3. The DNA of the CDR3 is TGTGCCAGCAGAGGGGGAAGTGAAAACACCATATATTTT. Its translation: CASRGGSENTIYF.

This clonotype was counted a few times. The genes are TRBV7-9 and TRBJ1-1; D is ambiguous. This CDR3 spans 16 amino acids. V lost 0 bases and J lost 1, with 12 bases in between. Per the germline V gene, CDR1 is SEHNR and CDR2 is FQNEAQ (reference sequence). The CDR3 DNA is TGTGCCAGCAGCTTAGCGTGGTCTCCTCCGAACACTGAAGCTTTCTTT. Translated, it gives CASSLAWSPPNTEAFF.

The sample holds many counts of this clonotype. The chain is built from TRBV6-8 and TRBJ2-1; 7 positions match TRBD2. Trimming took 9 bases from V and 2 from J; bases not matched to a gene: 4. The CDR3 is 13 residues long. In germline, CDR1 is MNHGY, CDR2 SAAAGT. CDR3 loop: CARASGPYNEQFF. The DNA for the CDR3 is TGTGCCAGAGCTAGCGGCCCCTACAATGAGCAGTTCTTC.